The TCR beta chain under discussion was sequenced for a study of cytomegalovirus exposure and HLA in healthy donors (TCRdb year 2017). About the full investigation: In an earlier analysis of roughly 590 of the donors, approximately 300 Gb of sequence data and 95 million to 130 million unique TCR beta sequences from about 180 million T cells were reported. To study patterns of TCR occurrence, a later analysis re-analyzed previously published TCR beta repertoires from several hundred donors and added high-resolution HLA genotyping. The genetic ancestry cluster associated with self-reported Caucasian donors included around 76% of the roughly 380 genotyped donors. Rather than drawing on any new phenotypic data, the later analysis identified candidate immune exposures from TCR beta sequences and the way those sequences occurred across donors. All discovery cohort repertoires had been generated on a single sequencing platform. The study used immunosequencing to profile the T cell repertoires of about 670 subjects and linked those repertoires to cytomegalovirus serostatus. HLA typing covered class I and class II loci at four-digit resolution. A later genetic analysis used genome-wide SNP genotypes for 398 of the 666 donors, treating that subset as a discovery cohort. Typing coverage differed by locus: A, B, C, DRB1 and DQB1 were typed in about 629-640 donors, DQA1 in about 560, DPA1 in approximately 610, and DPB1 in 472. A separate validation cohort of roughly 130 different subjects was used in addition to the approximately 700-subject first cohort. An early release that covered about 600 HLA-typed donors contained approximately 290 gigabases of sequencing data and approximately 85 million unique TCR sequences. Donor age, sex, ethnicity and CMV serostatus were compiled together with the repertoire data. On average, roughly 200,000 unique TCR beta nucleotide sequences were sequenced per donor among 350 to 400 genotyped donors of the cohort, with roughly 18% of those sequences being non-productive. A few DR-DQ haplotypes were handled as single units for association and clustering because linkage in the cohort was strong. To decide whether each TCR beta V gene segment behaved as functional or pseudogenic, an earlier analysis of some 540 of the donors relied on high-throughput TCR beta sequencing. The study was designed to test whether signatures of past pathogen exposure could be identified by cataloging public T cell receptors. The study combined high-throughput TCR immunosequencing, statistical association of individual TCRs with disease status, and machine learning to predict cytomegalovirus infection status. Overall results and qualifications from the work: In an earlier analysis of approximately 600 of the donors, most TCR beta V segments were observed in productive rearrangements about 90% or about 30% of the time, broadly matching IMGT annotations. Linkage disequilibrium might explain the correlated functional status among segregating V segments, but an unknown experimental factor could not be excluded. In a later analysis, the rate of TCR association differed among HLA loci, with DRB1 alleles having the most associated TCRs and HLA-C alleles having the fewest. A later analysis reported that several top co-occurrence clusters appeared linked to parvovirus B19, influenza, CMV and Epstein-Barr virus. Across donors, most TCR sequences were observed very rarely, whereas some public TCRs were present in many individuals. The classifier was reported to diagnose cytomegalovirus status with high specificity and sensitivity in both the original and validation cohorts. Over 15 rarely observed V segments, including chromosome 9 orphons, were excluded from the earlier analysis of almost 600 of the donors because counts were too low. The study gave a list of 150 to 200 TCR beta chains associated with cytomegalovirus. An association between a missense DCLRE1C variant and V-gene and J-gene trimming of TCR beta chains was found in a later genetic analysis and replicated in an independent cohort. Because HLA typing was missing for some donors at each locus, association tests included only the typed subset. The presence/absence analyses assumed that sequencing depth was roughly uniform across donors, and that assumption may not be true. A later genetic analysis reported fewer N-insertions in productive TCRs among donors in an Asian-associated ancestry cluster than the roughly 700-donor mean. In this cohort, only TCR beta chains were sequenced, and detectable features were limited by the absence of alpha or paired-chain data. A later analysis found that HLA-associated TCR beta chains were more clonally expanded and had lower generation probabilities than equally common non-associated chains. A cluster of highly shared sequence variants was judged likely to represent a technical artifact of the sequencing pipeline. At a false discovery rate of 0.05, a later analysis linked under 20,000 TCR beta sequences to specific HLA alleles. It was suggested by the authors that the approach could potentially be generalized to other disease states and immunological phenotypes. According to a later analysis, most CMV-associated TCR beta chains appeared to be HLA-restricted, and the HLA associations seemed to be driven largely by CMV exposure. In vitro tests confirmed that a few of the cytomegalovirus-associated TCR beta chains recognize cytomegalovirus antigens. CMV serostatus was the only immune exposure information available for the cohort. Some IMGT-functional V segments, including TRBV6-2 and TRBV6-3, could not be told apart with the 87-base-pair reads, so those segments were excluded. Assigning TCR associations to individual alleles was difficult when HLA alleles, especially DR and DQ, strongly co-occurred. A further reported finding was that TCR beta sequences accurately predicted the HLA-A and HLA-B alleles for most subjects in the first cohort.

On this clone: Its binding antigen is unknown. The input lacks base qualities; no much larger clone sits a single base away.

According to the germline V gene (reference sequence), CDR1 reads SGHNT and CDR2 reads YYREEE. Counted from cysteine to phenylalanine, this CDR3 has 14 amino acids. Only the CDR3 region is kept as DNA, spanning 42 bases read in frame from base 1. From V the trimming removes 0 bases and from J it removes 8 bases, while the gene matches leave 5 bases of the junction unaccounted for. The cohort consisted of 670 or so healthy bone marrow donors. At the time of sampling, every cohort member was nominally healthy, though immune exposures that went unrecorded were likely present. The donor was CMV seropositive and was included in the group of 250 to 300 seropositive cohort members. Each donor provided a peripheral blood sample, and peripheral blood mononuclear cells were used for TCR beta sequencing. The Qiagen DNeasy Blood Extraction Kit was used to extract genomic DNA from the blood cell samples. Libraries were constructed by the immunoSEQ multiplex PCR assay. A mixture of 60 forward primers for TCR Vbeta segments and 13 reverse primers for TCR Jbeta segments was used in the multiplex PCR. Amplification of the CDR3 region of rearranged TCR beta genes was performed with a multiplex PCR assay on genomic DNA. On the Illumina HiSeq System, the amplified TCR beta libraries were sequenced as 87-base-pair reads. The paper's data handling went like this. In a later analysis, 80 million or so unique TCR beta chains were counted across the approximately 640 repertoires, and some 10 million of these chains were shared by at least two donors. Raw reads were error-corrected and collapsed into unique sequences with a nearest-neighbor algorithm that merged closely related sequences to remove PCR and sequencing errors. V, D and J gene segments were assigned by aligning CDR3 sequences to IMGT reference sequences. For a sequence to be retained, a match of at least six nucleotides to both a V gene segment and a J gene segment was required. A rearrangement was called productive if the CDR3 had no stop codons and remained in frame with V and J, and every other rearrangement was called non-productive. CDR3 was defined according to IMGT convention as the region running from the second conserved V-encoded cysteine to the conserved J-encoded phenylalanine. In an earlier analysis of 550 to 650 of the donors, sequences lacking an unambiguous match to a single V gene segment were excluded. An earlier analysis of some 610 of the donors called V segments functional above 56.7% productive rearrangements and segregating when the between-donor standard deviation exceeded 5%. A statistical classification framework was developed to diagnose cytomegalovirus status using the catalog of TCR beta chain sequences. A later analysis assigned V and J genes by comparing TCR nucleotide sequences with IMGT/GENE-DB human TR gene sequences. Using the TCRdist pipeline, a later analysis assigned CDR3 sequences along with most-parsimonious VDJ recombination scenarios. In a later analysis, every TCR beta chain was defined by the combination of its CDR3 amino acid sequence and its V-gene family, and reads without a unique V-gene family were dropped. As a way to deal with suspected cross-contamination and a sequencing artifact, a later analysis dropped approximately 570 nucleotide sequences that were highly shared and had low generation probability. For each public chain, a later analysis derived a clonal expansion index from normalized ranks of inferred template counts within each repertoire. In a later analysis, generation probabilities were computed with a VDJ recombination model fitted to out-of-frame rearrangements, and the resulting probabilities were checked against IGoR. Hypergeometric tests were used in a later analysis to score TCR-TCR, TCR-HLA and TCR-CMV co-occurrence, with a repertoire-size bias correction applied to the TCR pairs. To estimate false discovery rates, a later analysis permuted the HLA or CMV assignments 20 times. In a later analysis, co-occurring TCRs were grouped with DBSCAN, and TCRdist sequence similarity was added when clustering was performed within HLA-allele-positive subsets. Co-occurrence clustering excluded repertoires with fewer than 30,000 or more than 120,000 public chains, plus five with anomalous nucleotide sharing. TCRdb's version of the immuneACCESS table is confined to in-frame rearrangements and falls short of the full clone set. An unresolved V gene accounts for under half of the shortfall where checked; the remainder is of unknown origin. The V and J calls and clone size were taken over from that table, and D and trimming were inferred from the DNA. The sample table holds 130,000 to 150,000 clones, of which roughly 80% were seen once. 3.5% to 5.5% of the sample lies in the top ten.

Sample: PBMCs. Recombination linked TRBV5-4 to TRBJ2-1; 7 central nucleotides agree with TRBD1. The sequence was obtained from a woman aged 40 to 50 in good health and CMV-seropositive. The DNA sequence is TGTGCCAGCAGCTTGGGGGGCAGGGGGTATGAGCAGTTCTTC. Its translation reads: CASSLGGRGYEQFF.